Below, 6 T cell receptor beta chains from the same sample are listed, as sequenced in a study of CD8+ T cells in alopecia areata. It was cDNA, reverse transcribed from extracted RNA, that served as the sequencing template. The method was immunoSEQ multiplex PCR; TCRdb's version includes in-frame clones alone and lacks a portion of them. Counted here are about 69,000 clones, roughly 61% occurring once; the ten biggest clones make up around a sixth. The source was CD8+ T cells sorted from blood, collected at week 0. Receptors originate from a human donor with alopecia areata.

The chain carries TRBV6-5 and TRBJ2-1; 12 bases match TRBD2. With V trimmed by 5 bases and J by 8 bases, 7 bases remained unmatched. CDR1 is MNHEY, CDR2 SVGAGI, per germline. The CDR3 is 15 residues long. DNA for the CDR3: TGTGCCAGCAGTCCAGGACTAGCGGGGTCCTATGAGCAGTTCTTC. This encodes CASSPGLAGSYEQFF.

The V call is TRBV5-1, the J call TRBJ2-1; possibly TRBD1 or TRBD2 for D (5 bases each). CDR1 and CDR2 (germline): SGHRS, YFSETQ. This CDR3 is built from 20 residues. The germline V and J ends were trimmed by 0 bases and 0 bases, with 22 bases remaining between them. The CDR3 loop reads CASSLEGSLIRGSSYNEQFF. In nucleotides, the CDR3 is TGCGCCAGCAGCTTGGAGGGCTCTCTCATCCGGGGCAGCTCCTACAATGAGCAGTTCTTC.

This clone was detected a few times. This rearrangement joins TRBV30 to TRBJ2-7, with a possible D match to TRBD2 (5 bases). This CDR3 is 13 amino acids long. Germline V CDR1 and CDR2: GTSNPN, SVGIG (reference sequence). The CDR3 nucleotides read TGTGCTCTGGAACCAAGCGGTTCCTACGAGCAGTACTTC. Translating gives CALEPSGSYEQYF.

The chain employs TRBV29-1 and TRBJ1-1; a possible D gene is TRBD1 (6 bases). The CDR3 spans 10 residues. Looked up from germline, CDR1 is SQVTM and CDR2 is ANQGSEA. V shed 6 bases and J shed 6 bases, with 8 bases lying between them. CDR3 sequence (DNA): TGCAGCGTACAGGGCGCTGAAGCTTTCTTT. Protein product: CSVQGAEAFF.

The V gene is TRBV6-6, the J gene TRBJ2-7; the D gene is possibly TRBD1 (6 bases). Trimming pared 6 bases from V and 3 bases from J, leaving 6 bases between. CDR1 is MNHNY and CDR2 is SVGAGI in the germline V gene (reference sequence). CDR3 length: 11 residues. CDR3 sequence: CASRQGYEQYF. In DNA form, the CDR3 reads TGTGCCAGCAGACAGGGCTACGAGCAGTACTTC.

The genes are TRBV27 and TRBJ1-2; 9 nucleotides line up with TRBD1. Germline CDR1 is MNHEY and CDR2 is SMNVEV (reference sequence). The CDR3 contains 14 residues. The junction had 4 bases not matched to a gene; V was cut back by 6 bases and J by 2 bases. The CDR3 spells CASSSTGGNYGYTF. The CDR3 DNA sequence: TGTGCCAGCAGCTCCACAGGGGGCAACTATGGCTACACCTTC.